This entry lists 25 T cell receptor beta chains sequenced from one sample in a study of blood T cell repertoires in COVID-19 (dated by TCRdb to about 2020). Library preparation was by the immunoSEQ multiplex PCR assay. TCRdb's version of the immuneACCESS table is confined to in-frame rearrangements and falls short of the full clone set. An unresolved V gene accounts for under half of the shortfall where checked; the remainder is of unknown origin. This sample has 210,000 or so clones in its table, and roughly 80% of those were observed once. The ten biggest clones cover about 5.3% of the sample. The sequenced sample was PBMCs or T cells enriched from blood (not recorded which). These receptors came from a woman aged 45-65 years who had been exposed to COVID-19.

The CDR3 sequence is CATSRDHRRPTGNTIYF. The CDR3 DNA reads TGTGCCACCAGCAGAGATCATAGGAGGCCTACTGGAAACACCATATATTTT. This chain joins TRBV15 and TRBJ1-3; D is unclear. The germline V gene has CDR1 LNHNV and CDR2 YYDKDF (reference sequence). The CDR3 consists of 17 residues. Trimming removed 0 bases at V and 2 bases at J, with 14 bases between. The whole variable domain, filled in from reference TRBV15 and TRBJ1-3, reads DAMVIQNPRYQVTQFGKPVTLSCSQTLNHNVMYWYQQKSSQAPKLLFHYYDKDFNNEADTPDNFQSRRPNTSFCFLDIRSPGLGDTAMYLCATSRDHRRPTGNTIYFGEGSWLTVV.

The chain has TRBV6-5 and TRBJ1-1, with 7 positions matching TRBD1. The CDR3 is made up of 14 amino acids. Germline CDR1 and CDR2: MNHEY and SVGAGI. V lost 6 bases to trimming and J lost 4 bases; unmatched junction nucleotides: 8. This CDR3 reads CASRTRGRSTEAFF. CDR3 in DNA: TGTGCCAGCAGGACGAGGGGGCGAAGCACTGAAGCTTTCTTT.

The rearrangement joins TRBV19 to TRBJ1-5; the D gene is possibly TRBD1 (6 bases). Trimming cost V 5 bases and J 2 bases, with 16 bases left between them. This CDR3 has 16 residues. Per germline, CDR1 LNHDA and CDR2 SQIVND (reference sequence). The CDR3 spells CASSSRWGGGNQPQHF. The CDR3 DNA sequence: TGTGCCAGTAGTTCCCGCTGGGGGGGCGGCAATCAGCCCCAGCATTTT.

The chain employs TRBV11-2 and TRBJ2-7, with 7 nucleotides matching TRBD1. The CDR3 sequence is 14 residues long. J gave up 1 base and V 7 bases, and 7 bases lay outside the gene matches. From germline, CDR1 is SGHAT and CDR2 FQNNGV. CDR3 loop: CASTRTGSSYEQYF. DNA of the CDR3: TGTGCCAGCACCCGGACAGGTTCATCCTACGAGCAGTACTTC.

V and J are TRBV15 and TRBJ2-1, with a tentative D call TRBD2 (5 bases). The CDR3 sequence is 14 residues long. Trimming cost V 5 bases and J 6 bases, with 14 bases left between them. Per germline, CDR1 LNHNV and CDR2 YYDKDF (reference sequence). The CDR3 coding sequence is TGTGCCACCAGCCCGGACTTCATGGGCAATGAGCAGTTCTTC. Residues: CATSPDFMGNEQFF.

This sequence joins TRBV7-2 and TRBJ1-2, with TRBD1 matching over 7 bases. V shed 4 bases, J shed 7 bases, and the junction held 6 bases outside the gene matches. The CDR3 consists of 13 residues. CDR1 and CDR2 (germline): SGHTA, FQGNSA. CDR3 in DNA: TGTGCCAGCAGCTCCACAGGGGAGCGTGGCTACACCTTC. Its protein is CASSSTGERGYTF.

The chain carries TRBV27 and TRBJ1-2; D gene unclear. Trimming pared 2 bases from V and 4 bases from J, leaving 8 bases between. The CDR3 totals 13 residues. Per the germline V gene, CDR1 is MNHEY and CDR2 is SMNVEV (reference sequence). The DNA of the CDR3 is TGTGCCAGCAGTTTAGCGGGCCCCTATGGCTACACCTTC. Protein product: CASSLAGPYGYTF.

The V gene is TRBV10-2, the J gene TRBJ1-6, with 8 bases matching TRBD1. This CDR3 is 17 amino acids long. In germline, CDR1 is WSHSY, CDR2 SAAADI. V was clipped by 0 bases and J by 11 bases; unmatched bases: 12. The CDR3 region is CASSESIPGQVGPPLHF. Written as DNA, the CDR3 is TGCGCCAGCAGTGAGTCGATCCCGGGACAGGTGGGGCCACCCCTCCACTTT.

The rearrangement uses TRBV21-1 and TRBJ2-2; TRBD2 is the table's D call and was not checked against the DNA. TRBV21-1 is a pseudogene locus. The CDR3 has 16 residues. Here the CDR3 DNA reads TGTGCCAGCAGCTTTAAAAGAGAGCCGAACACCGGGGAGCTGTTTTTT. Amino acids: CASSFKREPNTGELFF.

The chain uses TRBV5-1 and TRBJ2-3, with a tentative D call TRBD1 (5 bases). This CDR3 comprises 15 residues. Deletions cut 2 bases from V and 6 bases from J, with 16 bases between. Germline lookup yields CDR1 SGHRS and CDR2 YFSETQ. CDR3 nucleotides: TGCGCCAGCAGCTTTTCAGGGAATAGTAGGGATACGCAGTATTTT. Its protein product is CASSFSGNSRDTQYF.

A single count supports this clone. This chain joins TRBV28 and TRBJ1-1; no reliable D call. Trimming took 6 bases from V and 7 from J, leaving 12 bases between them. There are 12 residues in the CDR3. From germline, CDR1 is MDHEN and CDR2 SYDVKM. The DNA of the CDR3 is TGTGCCAGCAGCGCCACAGCTTTTGAAGCTTTCTTT. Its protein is CASSATAFEAFF.

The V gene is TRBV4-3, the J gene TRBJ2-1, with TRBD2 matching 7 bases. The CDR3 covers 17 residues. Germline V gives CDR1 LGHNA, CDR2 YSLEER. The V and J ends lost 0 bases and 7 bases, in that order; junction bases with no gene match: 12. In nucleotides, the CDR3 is TGCGCCAGCAGCCAAGATGGCGGGGGAGTAATGAGAAATGAGCAGTTCTTC. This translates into CASSQDGGGVMRNEQFF.

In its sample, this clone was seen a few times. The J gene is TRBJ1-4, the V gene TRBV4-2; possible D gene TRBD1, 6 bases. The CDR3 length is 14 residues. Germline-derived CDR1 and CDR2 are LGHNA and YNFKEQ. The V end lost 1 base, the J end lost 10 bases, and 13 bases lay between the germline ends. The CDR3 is CASSQVTGRGKLFF. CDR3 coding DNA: TGTGCCAGCAGCCAAGTGACAGGACGAGGAAAACTGTTTTTT.

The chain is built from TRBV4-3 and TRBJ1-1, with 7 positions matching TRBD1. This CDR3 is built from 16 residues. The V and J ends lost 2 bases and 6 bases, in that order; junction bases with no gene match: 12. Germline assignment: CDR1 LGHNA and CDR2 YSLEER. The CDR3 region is CASSQNMRQGGSEAFF. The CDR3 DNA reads TGCGCCAGCAGCCAAAATATGAGACAGGGAGGCTCTGAAGCTTTCTTT.

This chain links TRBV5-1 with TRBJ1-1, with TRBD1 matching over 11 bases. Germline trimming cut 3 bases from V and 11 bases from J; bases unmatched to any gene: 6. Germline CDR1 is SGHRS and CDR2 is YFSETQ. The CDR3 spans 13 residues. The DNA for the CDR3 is TGCGCCAGCAGCTGGGGGGACAGGGGGATGGCTTTCTTT. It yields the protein CASSWGDRGMAFF.

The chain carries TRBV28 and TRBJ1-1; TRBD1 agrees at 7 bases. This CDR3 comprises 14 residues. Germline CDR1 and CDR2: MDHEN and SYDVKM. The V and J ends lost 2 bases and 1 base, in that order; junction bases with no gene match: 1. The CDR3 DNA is TGTGCCAGCAGTTTACACAGGGGGAACACTGAAGCTTTCTTT. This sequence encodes CASSLHRGNTEAFF.

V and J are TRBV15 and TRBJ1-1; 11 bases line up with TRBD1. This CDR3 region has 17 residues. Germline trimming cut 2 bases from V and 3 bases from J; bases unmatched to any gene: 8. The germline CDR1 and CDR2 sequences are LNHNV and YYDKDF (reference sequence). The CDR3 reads CATSRRPGTGGDTEAFF. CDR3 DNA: TGTGCCACCAGCAGACGCCCCGGGACAGGGGGAGACACTGAAGCTTTCTTT. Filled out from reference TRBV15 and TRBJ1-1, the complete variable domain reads DAMVIQNPRYQVTQFGKPVTLSCSQTLNHNVMYWYQQKSSQAPKLLFHYYDKDFNNEADTPDNFQSRRPNTSFCFLDIRSPGLGDTAMYLCATSRRPGTGGDTEAFFGQGTRLTVV.

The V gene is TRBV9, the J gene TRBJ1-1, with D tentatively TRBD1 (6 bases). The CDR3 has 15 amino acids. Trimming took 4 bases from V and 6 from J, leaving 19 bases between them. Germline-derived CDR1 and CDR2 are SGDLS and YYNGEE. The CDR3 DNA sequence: TGTGCCAGCAGCTCAGGAGCACAGGGTGGGGCTGAAGCTTTCTTT. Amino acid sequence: CASSSGAQGGAEAFF. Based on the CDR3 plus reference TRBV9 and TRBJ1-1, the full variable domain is DSGVTQTPKHLITATGQRVTLRCSPRSGDLSVYWYQQSLDQGLQFLIQYYNGEERAKGNILERFSAQQFPDLHSELNLSSLELGDSALYFCASSSGAQGGAEAFFGQGTRLTVV.

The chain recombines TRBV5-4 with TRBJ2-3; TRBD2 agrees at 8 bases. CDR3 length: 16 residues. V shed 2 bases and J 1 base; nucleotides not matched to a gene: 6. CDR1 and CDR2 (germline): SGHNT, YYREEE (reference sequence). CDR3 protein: CASSFAGGGGTDTQYF. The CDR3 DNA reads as TGTGCCAGCAGCTTTGCGGGGGGCGGGGGCACAGATACGCAGTATTTT. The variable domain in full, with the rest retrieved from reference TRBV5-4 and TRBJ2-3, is ETGVTQSPTHLIKTRGQQVTLRCSSQSGHNTVSWYQQALGQGPQFIFQYYREEENGRGNFPPRFSGLQFPNYSSELNVNALELDDSALYLCASSFAGGGGTDTQYFGPGTRLTVL.

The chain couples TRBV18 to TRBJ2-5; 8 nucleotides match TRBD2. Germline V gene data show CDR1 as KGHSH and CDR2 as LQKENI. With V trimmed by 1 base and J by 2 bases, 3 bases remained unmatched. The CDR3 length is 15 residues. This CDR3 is CASSPLAGGQETQYF. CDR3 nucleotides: TGTGCCAGCTCACCACTCGCGGGGGGACAAGAGACCCAGTACTTC.

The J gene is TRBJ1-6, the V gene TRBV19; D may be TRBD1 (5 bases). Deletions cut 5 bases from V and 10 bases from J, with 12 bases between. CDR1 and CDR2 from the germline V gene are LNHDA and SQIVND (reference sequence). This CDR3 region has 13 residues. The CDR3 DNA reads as TGTGCCAGTAGTTCAGGGTTGCGGTCACCCCTCCACTTT. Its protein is CASSSGLRSPLHF.

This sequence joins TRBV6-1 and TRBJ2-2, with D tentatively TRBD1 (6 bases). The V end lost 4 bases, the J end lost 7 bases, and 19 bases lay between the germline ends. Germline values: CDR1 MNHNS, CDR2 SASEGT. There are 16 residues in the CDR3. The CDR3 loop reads CASSGRHGTGIGELFF. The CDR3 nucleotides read TGTGCCAGCAGTGGACGACACGGAACAGGGATCGGGGAGCTGTTTTTT.

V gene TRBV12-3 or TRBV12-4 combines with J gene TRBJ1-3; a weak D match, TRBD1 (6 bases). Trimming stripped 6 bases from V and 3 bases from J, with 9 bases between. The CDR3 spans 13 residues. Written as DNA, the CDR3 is TGTGCCAGCAGCCCAGGGGTTGGAAACACCATATATTTT. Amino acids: CASSPGVGNTIYF.

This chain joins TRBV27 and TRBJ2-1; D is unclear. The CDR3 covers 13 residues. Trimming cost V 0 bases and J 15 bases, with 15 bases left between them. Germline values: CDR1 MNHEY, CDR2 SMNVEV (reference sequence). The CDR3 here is CASSLSFPVVPFF. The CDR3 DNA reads TGTGCCAGCAGTTTATCGTTCCCCGTTGTTCCGTTCTTC.

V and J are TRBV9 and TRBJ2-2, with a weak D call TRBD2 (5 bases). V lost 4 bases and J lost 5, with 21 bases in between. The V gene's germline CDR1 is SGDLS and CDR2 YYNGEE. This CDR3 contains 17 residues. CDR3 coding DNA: TGTGCCAGCAGCCCCGGACGACGGGGAATTAATACCGGGGAGCTGTTTTTT. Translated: CASSPGRRGINTGELFF.